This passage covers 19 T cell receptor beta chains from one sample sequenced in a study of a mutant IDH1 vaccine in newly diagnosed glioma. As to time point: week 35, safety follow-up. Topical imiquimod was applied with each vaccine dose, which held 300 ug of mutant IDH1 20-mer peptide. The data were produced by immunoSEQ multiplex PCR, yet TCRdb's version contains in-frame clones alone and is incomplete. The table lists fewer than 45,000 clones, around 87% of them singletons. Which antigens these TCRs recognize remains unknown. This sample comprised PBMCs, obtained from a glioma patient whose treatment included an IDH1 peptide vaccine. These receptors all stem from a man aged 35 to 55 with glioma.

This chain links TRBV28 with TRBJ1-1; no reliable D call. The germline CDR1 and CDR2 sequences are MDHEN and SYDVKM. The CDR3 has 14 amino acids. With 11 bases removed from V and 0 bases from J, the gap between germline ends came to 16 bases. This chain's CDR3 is CAWSSPGLNTEAFF. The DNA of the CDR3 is TGTGCCTGGTCCTCACCGGGTCTGAACACTGAAGCTTTCTTT.

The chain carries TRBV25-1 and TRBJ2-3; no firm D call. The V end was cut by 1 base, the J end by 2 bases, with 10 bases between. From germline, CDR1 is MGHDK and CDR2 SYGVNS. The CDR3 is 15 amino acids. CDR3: CASSEFLSTTDTQYF. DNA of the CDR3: TGTGCCAGCAGTGAATTCCTCAGTACCACAGATACGCAGTATTTT. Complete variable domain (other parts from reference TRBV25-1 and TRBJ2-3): EADIYQTPRYLVIGTGKKITLECSQTMGHDKMYWYQQDPGMELHLIHYSYGVNSTEKGDLSSESTVSRIRTEHFPLTLESARPSHTSQYLCASSEFLSTTDTQYFGPGTRLTVL.

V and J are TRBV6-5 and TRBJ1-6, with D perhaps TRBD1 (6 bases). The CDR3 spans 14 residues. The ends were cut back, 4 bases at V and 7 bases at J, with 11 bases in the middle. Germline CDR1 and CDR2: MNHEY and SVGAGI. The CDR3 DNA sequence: TGTGCCAGCAGTTGGACAGTGGGGAATTCACCCCTCCACTTT. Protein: CASSWTVGNSPLHF.

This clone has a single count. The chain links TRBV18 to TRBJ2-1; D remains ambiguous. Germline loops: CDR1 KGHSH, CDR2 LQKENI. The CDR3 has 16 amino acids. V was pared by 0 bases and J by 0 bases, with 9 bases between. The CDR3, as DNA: TGTGCCAGCTCACCACCGGCCGGATCCTCCTACAATGAGCAGTTCTTC. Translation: CASSPPAGSSYNEQFF.

CDR3 amino acids: CASSPSTGYNEQFF. The CDR3 DNA follows: TGTGCCAGCTCACCCTCGACAGGGTACAATGAGCAGTTCTTC. The rearrangement joins TRBV18 to TRBJ2-1; 7 bases align to TRBD1. This CDR3 is 14 amino acids long. V lost 3 bases to trimming and J lost 4 bases; unmatched junction nucleotides: 3. Per the germline V gene, CDR1 is KGHSH and CDR2 is LQKENI.

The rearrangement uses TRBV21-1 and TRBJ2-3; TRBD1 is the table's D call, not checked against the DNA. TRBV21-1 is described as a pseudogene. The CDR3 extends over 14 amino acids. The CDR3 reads CASSLRQYTDTQYF. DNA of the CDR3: TGTGCCAGCAGCCTACGACAGTACACAGATACGCAGTATTTT.

CDR3 in amino acids: CASSLEPFRQGVDTQYF. CDR3 DNA sequence: TGTGCCAGCAGCTTAGAGCCCTTTAGGCAGGGGGTGGATACGCAGTATTTT. The rearrangement links TRBV7-9 to TRBJ2-3, with 7 nucleotides matching TRBD1. The germline CDR1 and CDR2 sequences are SEHNR and FQNEAQ (reference sequence). The CDR3 sequence is 17 residues long. V shed 1 base, J shed 6 bases, and the junction held 13 bases outside the gene matches.

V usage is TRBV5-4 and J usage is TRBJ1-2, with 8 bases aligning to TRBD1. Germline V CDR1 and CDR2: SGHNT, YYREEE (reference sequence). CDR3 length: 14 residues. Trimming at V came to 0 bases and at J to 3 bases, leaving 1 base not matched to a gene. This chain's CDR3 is CASSLAGQDYGYTF. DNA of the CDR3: TGTGCCAGCAGCTTGGCGGGACAGGACTATGGCTACACCTTC. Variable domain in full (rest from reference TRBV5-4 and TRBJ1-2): ETGVTQSPTHLIKTRGQQVTLRCSSQSGHNTVSWYQQALGQGPQFIFQYYREEENGRGNFPPRFSGLQFPNYSSELNVNALELDDSALYLCASSLAGQDYGYTFGSGTRLTVV.

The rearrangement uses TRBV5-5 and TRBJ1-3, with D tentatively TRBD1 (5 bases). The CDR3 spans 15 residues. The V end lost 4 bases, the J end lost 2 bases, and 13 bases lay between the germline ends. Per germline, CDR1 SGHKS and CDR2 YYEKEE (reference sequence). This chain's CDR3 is CASSPLLGAGNTIYF. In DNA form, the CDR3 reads TGTGCCAGCAGCCCCCTTTTGGGGGCTGGAAACACCATATATTTT.

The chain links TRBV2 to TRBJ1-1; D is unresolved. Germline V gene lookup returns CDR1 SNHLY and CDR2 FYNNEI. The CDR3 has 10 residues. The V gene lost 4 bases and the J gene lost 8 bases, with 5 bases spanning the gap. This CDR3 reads CASSVHEAFF. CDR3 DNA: TGTGCCAGCAGTGTTCACGAAGCTTTCTTT.

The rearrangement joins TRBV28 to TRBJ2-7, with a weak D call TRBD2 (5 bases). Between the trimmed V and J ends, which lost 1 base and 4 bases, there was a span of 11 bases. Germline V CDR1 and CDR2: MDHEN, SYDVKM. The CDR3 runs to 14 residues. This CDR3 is CASSLSSGVYEQYF. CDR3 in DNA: TGTGCCAGCAGTTTATCCAGCGGTGTTTACGAGCAGTACTTC. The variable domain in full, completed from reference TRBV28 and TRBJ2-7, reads DVKVTQSSRYLVKRTGEKVFLECVQDMDHENMFWYRQDPGLGLRLIYFSYDVKMKEKGDIPEGYSVSREKKERFSLILESASTNQTSMYLCASSLSSGVYEQYFGPGTRLTVT.

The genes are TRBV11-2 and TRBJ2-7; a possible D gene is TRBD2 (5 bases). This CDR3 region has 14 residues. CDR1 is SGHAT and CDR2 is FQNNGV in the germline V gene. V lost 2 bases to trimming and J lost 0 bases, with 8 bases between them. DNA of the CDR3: TGTGCCAGCAGCTTATCGGGGAACTCCTACGAGCAGTACTTC. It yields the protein CASSLSGNSYEQYF.

The CDR3 sequence: CASSESGLAGGSVEQYF. The CDR3, as DNA: TGCGCCAGCAGTGAGTCAGGACTAGCGGGAGGGTCGGTCGAGCAGTACTTC. This chain joins TRBV10-2 and TRBJ2-7; 15 positions match TRBD2. CDR1 is WSHSY and CDR2 is SAAADI in the germline V gene. The CDR3 runs 17 residues. The junction had 6 bases not matched to a gene; V was cut back by 0 bases and J by 6 bases.

In DNA form, the CDR3 reads TGTGCCAGCAGTTTACCACGAGGAGTTAACTCTGGAAACACCATATATTTT. It translates to CASSLPRGVNSGNTIYF. The gene calls are TRBV28 and TRBJ1-3, with unresolved D. This CDR3 is built from 17 residues. V lost 2 bases and J 0 bases, leaving 14 bases between the germline ends. The germline V gene encodes CDR1 MDHEN and CDR2 SYDVKM.

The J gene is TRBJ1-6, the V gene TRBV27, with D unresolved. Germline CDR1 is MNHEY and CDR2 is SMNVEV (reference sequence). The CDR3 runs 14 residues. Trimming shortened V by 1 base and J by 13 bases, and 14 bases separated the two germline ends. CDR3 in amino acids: CASSLWAHQVPLHF. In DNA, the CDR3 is TGTGCCAGCAGTTTATGGGCCCACCAAGTCCCCCTCCACTTT.

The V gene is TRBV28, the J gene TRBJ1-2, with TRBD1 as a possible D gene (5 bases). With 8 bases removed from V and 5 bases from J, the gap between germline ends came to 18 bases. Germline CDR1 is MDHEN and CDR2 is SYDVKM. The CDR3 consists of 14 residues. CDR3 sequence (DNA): TGTGCCAGCCAGGGAGAGGGGAGAAAGTATGGCTACACCTTC. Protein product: CASQGEGRKYGYTF.

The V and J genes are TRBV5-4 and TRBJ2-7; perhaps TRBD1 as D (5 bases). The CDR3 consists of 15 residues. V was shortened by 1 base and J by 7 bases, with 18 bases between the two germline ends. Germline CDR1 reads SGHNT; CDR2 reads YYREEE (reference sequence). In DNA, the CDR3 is TGTGCCAGCAGCTTGTTTAGGGGTGGGGTTGGGGAGCAGTACTTC. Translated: CASSLFRGGVGEQYF.

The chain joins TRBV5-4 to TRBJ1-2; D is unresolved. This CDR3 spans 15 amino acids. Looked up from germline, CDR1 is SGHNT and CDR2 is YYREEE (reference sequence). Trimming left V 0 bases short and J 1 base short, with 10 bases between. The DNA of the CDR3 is TGTGCCAGCAGCTTGGCGCACCGATTTAACTATGGCTACACCTTC. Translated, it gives CASSLAHRFNYGYTF.

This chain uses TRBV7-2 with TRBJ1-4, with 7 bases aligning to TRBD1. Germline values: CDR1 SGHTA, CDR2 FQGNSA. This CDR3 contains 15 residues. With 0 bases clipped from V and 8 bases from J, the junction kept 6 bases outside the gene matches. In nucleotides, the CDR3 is TGTGCCAGCAGCTTAGCGCTTACAGGGGAGGAAAAACTGTTTTTT. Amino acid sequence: CASSLALTGEEKLFF. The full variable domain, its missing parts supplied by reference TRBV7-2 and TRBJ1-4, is GAGVSQSPSNKVTEKGKDVELRCDPISGHTALYWYRQSLGQGLEFLIYFQGNSAPDKSGLPSDRFSAERTGGSVSTLTIQRTQQEDSAVYLCASSLALTGEEKLFFGSGTQLSVL.